This entry lists 28 T cell receptor beta chains sequenced from one sample in a study of tumor-infiltrating lymphocytes in primary liver carcinoma. It was unsorted whole blood that yielded blood RNA, and germline DNA was also extracted. The investigators made TCR beta cDNA from roughly 460 ng total RNA, using a constant-region primer. Amplification in three nested multiplex PCR rounds with slightly modified ARM-PCR gave rise to TCR beta libraries. For 10 cycles apiece, the opening two PCR rounds ran with TRBV1-TRBV30 forward primers and a C-beta reverse primer. TCRdb redid the calling of the multiplex PCR reads with MiXCR, one entry per CDR3 protein. The table has about 310,000 distinct CDR3 sequences, roughly 60% seen once; the top ten hold about 15%. The sequencing input was peripheral blood. All receptors derive from a woman aged 25 to 39 with primary liver carcinoma and hepatitis B virus infection.

The chain uses TRBV5-8 and TRBJ1-3, with 9 nucleotides matching TRBD1. The CDR3 is made up of 13 amino acids. CDR1 is SGHTS and CDR2 is YDEGEE in the germline V gene. Losses at the gene ends were 4 bases for V and 6 bases for J; bases not matched to a gene: 2. The chain's CDR3 is CASSRDRVNTIYF. CDR3 sequence (DNA): TGTGCCAGCAGCCGGGACAGGGTAAACACCATATATTTT.

On this clonotype: Just one base apart from a much larger clone, this may be a read error. V is TRBV29-1 and J is TRBJ2-2; tentative D call: TRBD1 (6 bases). CDR3 length equals 15 residues. Germline CDR1 is SQVTM and CDR2 is ANQGSEA. The CDR3 loop is CSVLVSGANTWELFF. CDR3 bases: TGCAGCGTTCTAGTTTCAGGGGCCAACACCTGGGAGCTGTTTTTT.

In the case of this clonotype: This may be a read error, as it is one base from a much larger clone. This sequence joins TRBV6-5 and TRBJ1-2, with a tentative D call TRBD1 (5 bases). The CDR3 extends over 14 amino acids. CDR1 MNHEY and CDR2 SVGAGI come from the germline V gene. Deletions cut 7 bases from V and 8 bases from J, with 20 bases between. The CDR3 bases are TGTGCCAGCAACCCCGGGATGGGGGAGAAAGGCTACACCTTC. This sequence encodes CASNPGMGEKGYTF.

Concerning this clonotype itself: This clone may be a read error of a much larger clone one base away. This chain joins TRBV4-3 and TRBJ2-1, with 7 bases that match TRBD2. The germline CDR1 and CDR2 sequences are LGHNA and YSLEER. CDR3 length equals 18 residues. V lost 0 bases, J lost 3 bases, and 11 bases stayed unmatched. CDR3 sequence (DNA): TGCGCCAGCAGCCAAGAGTCGGCGGGGGAGGTAGGCTACAATGAGCAGTTCTTC. Translation: CASSQESAGEVGYNEQFF.

V usage is TRBV6-2 or TRBV6-3 and J usage is TRBJ2-1; D is uncertain. The germline V gene encodes CDR1 MNHEY and CDR2 SVGEGT. V lost 2 bases, J lost 10 bases, and 12 bases lay in between. The CDR3 has 13 residues. CDR3 loop: CASSYPAGGEQFF. Written as DNA, the CDR3 is TGTGCCAGCAGTTACCCCGCCGGTGGCGAGCAGTTCTTC.

Comments on this clonotype: At one boundary the junction diverges from the germline segment, which might be a read error. The chain uses TRBV19 and TRBJ2-3; 8 nucleotides match TRBD1. This CDR3 contains 14 residues. Germline-derived CDR1 and CDR2 are LNHDA and SQIVND (reference sequence). This CDR3 reads CASKGQGGTDTQYF. As DNA, the CDR3 is TGTGCCAGTAAAGGACAGGGCGGCACAGATACTCAGTATTTT.

Points on this clonotype: The CDR3 carries no conserved terminal phenylalanine or tryptophan, so it likely arises from a read error. This chain joins TRBV5-6 and TRBJ2-5, with a tentative D call TRBD2 (7 bases). CDR3 length: 16 amino acids. V lost 2 bases and J lost 2, with 16 bases in between. Looked up from germline, CDR1 is SGHDT and CDR2 is YYEEEE. The chain's CDR3 is CASSFGLQGGQETQYV. The DNA of the CDR3 is TGTGCCAGCAGCTTCGGATTACAGGGAGGGCAAGAGACCCAGTACGTC.

About this clonotype: This may be a read error, as it is one base from a much larger clone. The V gene is TRBV29-1, the J gene TRBJ2-7; no clear D gene. The CDR3 sequence is 12 residues long. Trimming shortened V by 4 bases and J by 3 bases, and 10 bases separated the two germline ends. Germline CDR1 SQVTM, CDR2 ANQGSEA. CDR3 loop: CSVAALGYEQYF. As DNA, the CDR3 is TGCAGCGTTGCTGCCCTGGGCTACGAGCAGTACTTC.

The V gene is TRBV28, the J gene TRBJ2-7, with 10 bases matching TRBD1. With 2 bases clipped from V and 6 bases from J, the junction kept 13 bases outside the gene matches. Germline lookup yields CDR1 MDHEN and CDR2 SYDVKM. There are 17 residues in the CDR3. The CDR3 is CASSLIGRTGGQGEQYF. The CDR3 DNA reads as TGTGCCAGCAGTTTAATAGGTAGGACAGGGGGACAAGGCGAGCAGTACTTC. Complete variable domain (other parts from reference TRBV28 and TRBJ2-7): DVKVTQSSRYLVKRTGEKVFLECVQDMDHENMFWYRQDPGLGLRLIYFSYDVKMKEKGDIPEGYSVSREKKERFSLILESASTNQTSMYLCASSLIGRTGGQGEQYFGPGTRLTVT.

In the case of this clonotype: The junction departs from the called germline gene at one end, perhaps through a read error. V usage is TRBV7-8 and J usage is TRBJ1-2; tentative D call: TRBD1 (6 bases). The CDR3 loop spans 14 amino acids. CDR1 is SGHVS, CDR2 FQNEAQ, per germline. DNA of the CDR3: TGTGCCAGCAGCTCGAGGGACAACAGCTATGGCAACACCTTC. Protein sequence: CASSSRDNSYGNTF.

This clonotype came up many times. The chain joins TRBV11-3 to TRBJ1-1; D is unresolved. V dropped 4 bases and J dropped 3 bases, with 3 bases sitting between them. The CDR3 sequence is 11 residues long. Germline values: CDR1 SGHNT, CDR2 YENEEA. The CDR3 DNA follows: TGTGCCAGCAGCTCGGACACTGAAGCTTTCTTT. This codes for CASSSDTEAFF. The whole variable domain, filled in from reference TRBV11-3 and TRBJ1-1, reads EAGVVQSPRYKIIEKKQPVAFWCNPISGHNTLYWYLQNLGQGPELLIRYENEEAVDDSQLPKDRFSAERLKGVDSTLKIQPAELGDSAVYLCASSSDTEAFFGQGTRLTVV.

This clonotype appeared a few times. V is TRBV7-9 and J is TRBJ2-1; D remains ambiguous. The CDR3 is 13 amino acids. Germline values: CDR1 SEHNR, CDR2 FQNEAQ (reference sequence). V was shortened by 0 bases and J by 9 bases, with 9 bases between the two germline ends. The CDR3 protein is CASSLAENGEQFF. CDR3 nucleotides: TGTGCCAGCAGCTTAGCGGAGAACGGTGAGCAGTTCTTC.

This sequence joins TRBV7-9 and TRBJ2-5, with D perhaps matching TRBD1 (5 bases). V was trimmed by 8 bases and J by 3 bases, leaving 13 bases between them. The CDR3 consists of 13 residues. Germline values: CDR1 SEHNR, CDR2 FQNEAQ (reference sequence). CDR3 sequence: CASLRVGEETQYF. Written as DNA, the CDR3 is TGTGCCAGCCTAAGGGTAGGGGAAGAGACCCAGTACTTC.

The V gene is TRBV6-1, the J gene TRBJ1-4, with 7 bases identical to TRBD1. The germline V gene encodes CDR1 MNHNS and CDR2 SASEGT. The CDR3 is 16 residues long. V was clipped by 7 bases and J by 5 bases; unmatched bases: 13. The CDR3 reads CASTGSTGQRNEKLFF. The CDR3 DNA reads as TGTGCCAGCACGGGCTCTACGGGACAGAGGAATGAAAAACTGTTTTTT.

This clonotype was found many times. The genes are TRBV6-6 and TRBJ1-5, with TRBD1 identical over 7 bases. Germline values: CDR1 MNHNY, CDR2 SVGAGI (reference sequence). Trimming took 7 bases from V and 6 from J; bases not matched to a gene: 6. The CDR3 length is 13 residues. CDR3 residues: CASTRGEGQPQHF. In nucleotides, the CDR3 is TGTGCCAGCACCAGGGGGGAGGGTCAGCCCCAGCATTTT.

This clonotype appeared once. This may arise from a read error, as a much more abundant clone is one base away. V is TRBV4-3 and J is TRBJ2-1, with 11 bases identical to TRBD2. Germline V lookup: CDR1 LGHNA, CDR2 YSLEER. This CDR3 spans 18 amino acids. The trim removed 0 bases at V and 9 bases at J, leaving 13 bases unmatched. DNA for the CDR3: TGCGCCAGCAGCCAAGAGAGGTGGGCTAGCGGGAGGAATGGTGAGCAGTTCTTC. Encoded protein: CASSQERWASGRNGEQFF.

Turning to this clonotype: A read error may account for a junction end that differs from germline. The gene calls are TRBV10-3 and TRBJ2-7; D call uncertain. The CDR3 totals 19 residues. CDR1 is ENHRY and CDR2 is SYGVKD in the germline V gene. This chain's CDR3 is CAISELSSRVSRRHDEQHF. DNA of the CDR3: TGTGCCATCAGTGAGTTATCTTCTCGGGTCTCTCGCAGACATGACGAGCAGCACTTC.

The chain has TRBV11-2 and TRBJ2-3, with D perhaps TRBD2 (7 bases). Trimming left V 4 bases short and J 6 bases short, with 14 bases between. The CDR3 has 14 residues. Germline CDR1 reads SGHAT; CDR2 reads FQNNGV. The CDR3: CASSSGGGQDTQYF. CDR3 sequence (DNA): TGTGCCAGCAGCTCTGGGGGGGGGCAGGATACGCAGTATTTT.

This clonotype was detected a few times. V gene TRBV7-9 combines with J gene TRBJ1-5, with D maybe TRBD1 (5 bases). In germline, CDR1 is SEHNR, CDR2 FQNEAQ (reference sequence). The V gene lost 5 bases and the J gene lost 5 bases, with 13 bases spanning the gap. The CDR3 extends over 14 amino acids. The CDR3 DNA reads TGTGCCAGCAGCCCGACGGGGGTTTATCAGCCCCAGCATTTT. Translating it yields CASSPTGVYQPQHF.

This rearrangement joins TRBV11-2 to TRBJ2-2; 8 nucleotides align to TRBD2. In germline, CDR1 is SGHAT, CDR2 FQNNGV. The CDR3 runs to 16 residues. V shed 9 bases, J shed 3 bases, and the junction held 12 bases outside the gene matches. The CDR3 protein is CASSHAGGWYTGELFF. The CDR3 DNA sequence: TGTGCCAGTAGTCACGCGGGGGGCTGGTACACCGGGGAGCTGTTTTTT.

About this clonotype: Sequence at one end of the junction differs from germline and may be a read error. J is TRBJ2-1 and V is TRBV15; a weak D match, TRBD2 (5 bases). Germline CDR1 LNHNV, CDR2 YYDKDF (reference sequence). The CDR3 runs 18 residues. The DNA of the CDR3 is TGTGCCACCAGCAGAGCTCTCTACCGCGGGTCTACCTACAATGAGCGGTCCTTC. Amino acids: CATSRALYRGSTYNERSF.

The V gene is TRBV6-5, the J gene TRBJ2-7, with 7 positions matching TRBD2. The CDR3 is made up of 15 amino acids. J was trimmed by 2 bases and V by 5 bases; bases with no gene match: 9. The germline V gene has CDR1 MNHEY and CDR2 SVGAGI. The chain's CDR3 is CASSLADTPAYEQYF. DNA of the CDR3: TGTGCCAGCAGTCTAGCGGATACACCAGCCTACGAGCAGTACTTC.

As concerns this clonotype: A junction boundary mismatches the germline segment, possibly from a read error. The gene calls are TRBV6-2 or TRBV6-3 and TRBJ2-3, with TRBD1 identical over 10 bases. CDR3 size: 17 residues. Germline V gene lookup returns CDR1 MNHEY and CDR2 SVGEGT. CDR3 nucleotide sequence: TGTGCCAGCAGATCATGGGACAGGGGTCGTAGTCCAGATACGCGGTATTTT. Amino acids: CASRSWDRGRSPDTRYF.

The chain combines TRBV28 with TRBJ1-6, with TRBD1 as a possible D gene (6 bases). From germline, CDR1 is MDHEN and CDR2 SYDVKM. The CDR3 runs to 14 residues. V was trimmed by 5 bases and J by 9 bases, leaving 14 bases between them. The CDR3, as DNA: TGTGCCAGCAGTCGAACAGGGACGAGTTCACCCCTCCACTTT. Translated, it gives CASSRTGTSSPLHF.

The chain uses TRBV30 and TRBJ2-7; D gene uncertain. Looked up from germline, CDR1 is GTSNPN and CDR2 is SVGIG (reference sequence). This CDR3 has 14 residues. V gave up 4 bases and J gave up 0 bases, with 13 bases separating them. The CDR3 sequence: CAWNPDLSSYEQYF. The CDR3 region has the DNA TGTGCCTGGAATCCGGACCTAAGCTCCTACGAGCAGTACTTC.

The chain recombines TRBV11-2 with TRBJ2-2, with a tentative D call TRBD2 (5 bases). The CDR3 loop spans 16 amino acids. Looked up from germline, CDR1 is SGHAT and CDR2 is FQNNGV. Deletions cut 1 base from V and 6 bases from J, with 15 bases between. The CDR3 reads CASSLAGRGIPGELFF. CDR3 nucleotide sequence: TGTGCCAGCAGCTTAGCCGGAAGAGGGATACCCGGGGAGCTGTTTTTT.

V gene TRBV30 combines with J gene TRBJ2-1; 7 bases map to TRBD2. The V segment lost 2 bases and the J segment 6 bases; nucleotides outside the gene matches: 7. The CDR3 has 14 amino acids. Germline-derived CDR1 and CDR2 are GTSNPN and SVGIG (reference sequence). In nucleotides, the CDR3 is TGTGCCTGGAGTTGGGCTAGCGGACGCAATGAGCAGTTCTTC. Encoded protein: CAWSWASGRNEQFF.

This clonotype was picked up a small number of times. The V gene is TRBV4-1, the J gene TRBJ2-7, with 8 positions matching TRBD2. With 3 bases clipped from V and 4 bases from J, the junction kept 5 bases outside the gene matches. The germline gives CDR1 MGHRA, CDR2 YSYEKL. The CDR3 runs to 14 residues. CDR3 sequence (DNA): TGCGCCAGCAGCCACCAAGCGGGAGTATACGAGCAGTACTTC. Amino acid sequence: CASSHQAGVYEQYF.